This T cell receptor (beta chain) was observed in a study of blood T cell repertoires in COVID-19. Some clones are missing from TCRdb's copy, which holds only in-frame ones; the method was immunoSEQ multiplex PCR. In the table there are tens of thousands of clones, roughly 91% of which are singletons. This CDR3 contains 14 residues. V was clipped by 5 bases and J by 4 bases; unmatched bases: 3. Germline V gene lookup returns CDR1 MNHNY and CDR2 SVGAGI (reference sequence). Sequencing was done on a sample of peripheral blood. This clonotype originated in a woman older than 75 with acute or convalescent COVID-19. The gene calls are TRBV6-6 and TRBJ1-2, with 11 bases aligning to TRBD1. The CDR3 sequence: CASSPGTGGYGYTF. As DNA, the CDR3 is TGTGCCAGCAGTCCCGGGACAGGGGGCTATGGCTACACCTTC.